This is a list of T cell receptor beta chains from one sample in a study of blood T cell repertoires in COVID-19. Clones were sequenced by immunoSEQ multiplex PCR, and TCRdb holds only the in-frame ones, with some missing. The sample consists of a few hundred thousand clones, 88% of them appearing once. The sequenced sample consisted of peripheral blood. These receptors all stem from a man aged 60-69 years who had recovered from COVID-19. The conserved cysteine and the conserved F or W are not part of the CDR3 here. Each record gives: CDR3 protein, clone size, J gene, V gene. Not all rows give a size; the values are once, few, many and, for expanded clones, a class.

ASSEAPSNEAF . TRBJ1-1 TRBV6-1
ASSEGTGGPSYEQY . TRBJ2-7 TRBV18
AISGLAALDEQF . TRBJ2-1 TRBV10-3
ASSQDLASGTPQY . TRBJ2-7 TRBV3-1/TRBV3-2
ASSFSGNTEAF few TRBJ1-1 TRBV12-3/TRBV12-4
ATSALVGDRDRRETQY . TRBJ2-5 TRBV24-1
ASKPGQNYEQY . TRBJ2-7 TRBV27
ASSTPERLNEQY . TRBJ2-7 TRBV6-5
ASSPGQKNTEAF . TRBJ1-1 TRBV27
ASSYSGTTTGELF . TRBJ2-2 TRBV7-2
ASSLILGTAYEQY . TRBJ2-7 TRBV27
ASSQKGPGLYNEQF . TRBJ2-1 TRBV3-1/TRBV3-2
ASSATTDLSGNTIY once TRBJ1-3 TRBV9
ASSRSGTAQETQY . TRBJ2-5 TRBV28
ASSLSTPPTYNEQF . TRBJ2-1 TRBV27
ASSSFSYYGYT . TRBJ1-2 TRBV11-2
ASSLRPRGYTQY . TRBJ2-3 TRBV7-2
ASSFKGGTPKNIQY . TRBJ2-4 TRBV6-5
ASSTPRGGLSYEQY . TRBJ2-7 TRBV7-2
ASSGDREQPQH once TRBJ1-5 TRBV11-1
ASSPPDRVQGYT . TRBJ1-2 TRBV6-5
ASSEATGGVSDTQY . TRBJ2-3 TRBV9
ASSPGGAFDEQF . TRBJ2-1 TRBV2
ASSDTGNPLGEQF . TRBJ2-1 TRBV2